The present T cell receptor beta chain was sequenced within a study of T cell responses to AZD1222 COVID-19 vaccine (dated by TCRdb to the early 2020s). In the study overall: TCR sequencing was performed for roughly 250 trial participants, of whom 200 to 220 were given two doses of AZD1222 and some 25 were given two doses of MenACWY control vaccine. Enrollment into the trials was organized by age into subgroups of 18-55, 56-69 and 70-plus years, and those subgroups contained roughly 160, 29 and 62 TCR-sequenced participants, respectively.

CDR1 and CDR2 were assigned from the germline V gene as MNHNS and SASEGT. Trimming removed 2 bases from V and 6 bases from J; the gene matches leave 4 bases unexplained. The CDR3, from cysteine to phenylalanine, totals 14 residues. Only the CDR3 part of the read is kept: 42 bases, read in frame from the first base. The CDR3 regions of human TCRbeta chains were analyzed by immunosequencing. The published analysis was carried out like this. Repertoire TCRs were checked for matches against a reference library of SARS-CoV-2-specific TCRs that had been generated using the MIRA antigen-specificity platform. Breadth was defined as the fraction of unique TCRs that were SARS-CoV-2-associated. Depth was defined as the fraction of total T cells that were SARS-CoV-2-associated. Using the MIRA data, each spike-specific TCR was assigned both to the spike region to which the TCR was reactive and to a CD4 or CD8 class. Log10-transformed breadth and depth values were compared by one-way ANOVA with Sidak's multiple comparisons tests. TCRdb re-hosts the immuneACCESS table, in-frame sequences only. Its copies lack some clones; in the studies checked, an unresolved V gene accounts for under half of them, and the cause for the rest is not known. The DNA gave D and trimming, while V, J and clone size come from that table. The sample table holds approximately 140,000 clones, of which 90% were seen once. The ten most abundant clones make up 3.2% of the sample.

The label giving this sample's time point can be read as: about 28 days (+/-7) after the second vaccine dose. AZD1222 recipients given second doses at about 4 weeks or at about 12 weeks were pooled, since spike-specific TCR depth and breadth were not found to differ between the two schedules. Samples from vaccinated people were obtained from the UK trials COV001 and COV002, which included a single-blind randomized controlled phase 2/3 trial of AZD1222 (ChAdOx1 nCoV-19) in healthy adults. For TCRbeta chain sequencing, PBMC samples were collected from trial participants at day 0 and at day 28 after the second dose. About this clone itself: The antigen this receptor binds is unknown. No per-base quality is available; no much larger clone lies one base away.

Points the paper makes about the study in general: Conclusions about previously exposed vaccinees were limited because only six AZD1222 recipients were SARS-CoV-2 seropositive at baseline. Participants were mostly white British and included more females than males, and it was suggested by the authors that clonal diversity may have been underestimated. Vaccine-associated CD4 TCRs spanned the whole spike protein, with dominant responses in regions 160-218 and 743-854. No day 14 peak-response samples were available, so repertoires were characterized only after the peak T cell response. In the small 56-69-year group, the increase in depth fell short of significance, most likely because of low power. After two AZD1222 doses, both the breadth and the depth of spike-specific TCRs were significantly higher than at day 0 and than in MenACWY recipients. Nearly half of unique spike-specific TCRs reportedly recognized epitopes outside regions mutated in the B.1.351 and B.1.1.7 variants.

The chain links TRBV6-1 with TRBJ2-1; TRBD2 matches 7 bases in the middle. The material was peripheral blood, obtained 28 days after the second AZD1222 dose. This sequence originates from an adult who received the AZD1222 COVID-19 vaccine. The DNA is TGTGCCAGCAGTGAACTATGGACTAGCAATGAGCAGTTCTTC. The encoded protein is CASSELWTSNEQFF.